This T cell receptor beta chain was identified during a study of blood T cell repertoires in COVID-19. Study-level information: Spain, Italy and the United States supplied samples that represented acute and convalescent COVID-19. Nucleic acid was either cDNA or gDNA, and it came from T cells, B-cell-depleted T cells, or PBMCs.

V was pared by 3 bases and J by 3 bases, with 9 bases of the junction left unmatched. This CDR3 contains 16 residues. Germline CDR1 ENHRY, CDR2 SYGVKD. This clone was counted only a few times. Per the study methods: The assay estimated nucleated cells by amplifying reference gene primers. Sequenced by immunoSEQ multiplex PCR; TCRdb stores in-frame clones only, minus some. D and trimming come from the DNA, and the V and J calls and clone size come from that table. This table holds about 310,000 clones, around 90% found once. The receptor was isolated from a man younger than 30 with active or convalescent COVID-19. The V and J genes are TRBV10-3 and TRBJ1-2; 8 bases match TRBD1. The material sequenced was peripheral blood. The CDR3 DNA is TGTGCCATCAGTGACCTGGACAGGGCATTCGACTATGGCTACACCTTC. This codes for CAISDLDRAFDYGYTF.